This T cell receptor beta chain was found in a study of long-term antiretroviral therapy in people with HIV. Overall study findings and caveats: Information on adherence, resistance and therapy changes was unavailable. Clones that had undergone expansion before ART dominated the repertoire at all time points.

Researchers report immunoSEQ v3.0 was run at survey level. The repertoire was sequenced with immunoSEQ multiplex PCR; TCRdb's copy has only in-frame clones and lacks some. Counted here are 20,000 to 25,000 clones, 75% to 90% occurring once; the ten biggest clones make up 20% to 25%. Specimens retained about 0.95-10 million cryopreserved PBMC preceding DNA extraction. With respect to this clone: Its antigen is unknown.

This specimen was unsorted PBMCs, taken 0.4 years after starting antiretroviral therapy. The sequence derives from a middle-aged man with HIV.

CDR3 nucleotides: TGTGCCAGCAGCCCCTGGGGCTCCAGAACAGATACGCAGTATTTT. Protein product: CASSPWGSRTDTQYF. The V call is TRBV7-9, the J call TRBJ2-3; D is perhaps TRBD1 (5 bases). The germline gives CDR1 SEHNR, CDR2 FQNEAQ (reference sequence). Trimming removed 5 bases from V and 3 bases from J, with 15 bases in between. The CDR3 length is 15 residues.